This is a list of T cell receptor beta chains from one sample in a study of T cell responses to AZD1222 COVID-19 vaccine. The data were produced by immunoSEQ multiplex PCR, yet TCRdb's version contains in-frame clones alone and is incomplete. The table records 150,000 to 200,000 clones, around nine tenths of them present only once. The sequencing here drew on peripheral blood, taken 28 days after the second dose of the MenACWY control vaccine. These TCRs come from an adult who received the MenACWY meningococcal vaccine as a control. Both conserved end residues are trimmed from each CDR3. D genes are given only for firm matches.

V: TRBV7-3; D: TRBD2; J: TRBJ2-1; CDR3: ASSPQGLAGGWEQF
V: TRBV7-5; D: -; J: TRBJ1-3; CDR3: ASNQAGGTGNTIY
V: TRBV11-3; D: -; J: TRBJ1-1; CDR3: ASSPWDTRNTEAF
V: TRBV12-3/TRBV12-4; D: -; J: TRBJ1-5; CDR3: ASSFTGNQPQH
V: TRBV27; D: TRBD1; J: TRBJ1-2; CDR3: ASSQDRGSPFGGYT
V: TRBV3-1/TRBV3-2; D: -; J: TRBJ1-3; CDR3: ASSQGIIGNTIY
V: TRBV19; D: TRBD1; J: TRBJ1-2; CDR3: ASTGQGNYGYT
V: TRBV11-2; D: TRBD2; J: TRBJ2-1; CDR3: ASSLGLGGSSYNEQF
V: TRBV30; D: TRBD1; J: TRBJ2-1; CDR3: AWSARDRATNEQF
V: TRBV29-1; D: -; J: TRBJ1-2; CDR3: SVKNRDFYGYT
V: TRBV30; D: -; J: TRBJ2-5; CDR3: AWGRVQVTQY
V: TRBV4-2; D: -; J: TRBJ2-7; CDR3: ASSQEAVGAEQY
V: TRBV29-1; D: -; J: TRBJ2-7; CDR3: SVVAGPVFNEQY
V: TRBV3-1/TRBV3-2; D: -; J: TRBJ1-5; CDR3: ASSQGDPNQPQH
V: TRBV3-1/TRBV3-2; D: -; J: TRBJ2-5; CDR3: ASSHLPGRQETQY
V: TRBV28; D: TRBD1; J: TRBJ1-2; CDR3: ASRDRVGYT
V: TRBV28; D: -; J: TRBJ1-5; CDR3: ASSPRGDTQPQH
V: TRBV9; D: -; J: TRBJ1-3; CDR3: ASSVGHPDTIY
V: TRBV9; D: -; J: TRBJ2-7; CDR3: ASSVDSSSYEQY
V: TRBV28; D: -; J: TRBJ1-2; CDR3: ASSFYAVDGYT
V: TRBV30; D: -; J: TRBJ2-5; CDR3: AWTPSEEGTQY
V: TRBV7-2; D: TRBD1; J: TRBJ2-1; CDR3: ASSTQGAGNEQF
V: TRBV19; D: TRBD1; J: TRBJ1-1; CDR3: ASGRDRVYTEAF
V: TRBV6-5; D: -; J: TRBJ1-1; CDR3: ASSQRGEAF
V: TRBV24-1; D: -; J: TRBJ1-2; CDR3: ATSSSGGGYGYT
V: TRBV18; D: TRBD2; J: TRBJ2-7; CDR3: ASSPQGLAREQY
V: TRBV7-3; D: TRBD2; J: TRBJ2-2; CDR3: ASSLAGLADGELF
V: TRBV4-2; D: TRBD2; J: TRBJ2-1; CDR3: ASSQTRTSGTYNEQF
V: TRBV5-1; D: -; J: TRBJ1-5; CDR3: ASSLEGGNQPQH
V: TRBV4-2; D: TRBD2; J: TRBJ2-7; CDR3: ASSQDISGSYEQY
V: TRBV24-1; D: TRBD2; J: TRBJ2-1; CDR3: ATVGRVNNEQF